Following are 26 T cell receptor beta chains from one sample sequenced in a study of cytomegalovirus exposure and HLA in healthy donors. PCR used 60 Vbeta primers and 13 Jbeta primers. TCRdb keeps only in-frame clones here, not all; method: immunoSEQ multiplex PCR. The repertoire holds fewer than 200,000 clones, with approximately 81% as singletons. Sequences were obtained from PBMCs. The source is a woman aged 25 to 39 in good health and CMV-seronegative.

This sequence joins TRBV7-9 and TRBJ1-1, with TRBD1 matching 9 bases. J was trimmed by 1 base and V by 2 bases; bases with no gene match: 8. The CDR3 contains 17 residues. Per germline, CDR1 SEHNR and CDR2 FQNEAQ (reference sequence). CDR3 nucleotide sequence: TGTGCCAGCAGCTTAACCTCCGGGACAGGGTGGAACACTGAAGCTTTCTTT. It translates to CASSLTSGTGWNTEAFF. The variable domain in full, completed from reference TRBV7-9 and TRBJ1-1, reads DTGVSQNPRHKITKRGQNVTFRCDPISEHNRLYWYRQTLGQGPEFLTYFQNEAQLEKSRLLSDRFSAERPKGSFSTLEIQRTEQGDSAMYLCASSLTSGTGWNTEAFFGQGTRLTVV.

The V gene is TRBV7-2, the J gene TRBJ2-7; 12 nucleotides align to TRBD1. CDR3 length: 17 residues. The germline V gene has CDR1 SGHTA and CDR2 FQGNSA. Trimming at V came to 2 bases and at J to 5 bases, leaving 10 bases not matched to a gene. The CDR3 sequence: CASSLTSPGQGADEQYF. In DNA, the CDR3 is TGTGCCAGCAGCTTAACTAGCCCGGGACAGGGGGCGGACGAGCAGTACTTC.

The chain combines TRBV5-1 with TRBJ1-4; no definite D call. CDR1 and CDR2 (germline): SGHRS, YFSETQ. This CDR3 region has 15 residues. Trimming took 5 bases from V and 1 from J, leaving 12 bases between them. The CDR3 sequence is CASSWLAQTNEKLFF. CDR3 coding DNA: TGCGCCAGCAGTTGGCTCGCCCAAACTAATGAAAAACTGTTTTTT.

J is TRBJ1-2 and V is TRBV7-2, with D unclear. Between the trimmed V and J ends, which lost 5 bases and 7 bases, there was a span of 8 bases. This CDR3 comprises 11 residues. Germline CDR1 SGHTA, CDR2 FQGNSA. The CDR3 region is CASSLYSGYTF. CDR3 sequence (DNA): TGTGCCAGCAGCCTATATTCTGGCTACACCTTC.

DNA of the CDR3: TGTGCCATCAAGGCCAACAGCCCGAACACCGGGGAGCTGTTTTTT. This sequence encodes CAIKANSPNTGELFF. The genes are TRBV10-3 and TRBJ2-2; D gene uncertain. CDR1 and CDR2 (germline): ENHRY, SYGVKD. CDR3 length equals 15 residues. Between the trimmed V and J ends, which lost 7 bases and 0 bases, there was a span of 12 bases.

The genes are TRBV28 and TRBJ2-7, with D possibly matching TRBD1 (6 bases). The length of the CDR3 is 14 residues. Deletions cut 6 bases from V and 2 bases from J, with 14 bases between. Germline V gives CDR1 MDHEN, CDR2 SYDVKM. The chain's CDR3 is CASRPGQLAYEQYF. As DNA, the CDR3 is TGTGCCAGCAGACCCGGACAGCTGGCCTACGAGCAGTACTTC.

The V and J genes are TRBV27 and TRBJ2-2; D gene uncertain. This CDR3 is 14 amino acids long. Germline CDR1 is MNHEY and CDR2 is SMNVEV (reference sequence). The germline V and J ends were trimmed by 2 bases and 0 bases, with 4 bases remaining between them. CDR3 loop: CASSLQANTGELFF. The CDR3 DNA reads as TGTGCCAGCAGTTTACAGGCGAACACCGGGGAGCTGTTTTTT.

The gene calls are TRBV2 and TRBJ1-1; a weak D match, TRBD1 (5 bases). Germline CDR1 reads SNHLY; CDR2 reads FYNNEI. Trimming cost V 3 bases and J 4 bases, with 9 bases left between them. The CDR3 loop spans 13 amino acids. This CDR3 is CASSEQGSTEAFF. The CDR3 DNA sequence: TGTGCCAGCAGTGAGCAGGGTTCCACTGAAGCTTTCTTT.

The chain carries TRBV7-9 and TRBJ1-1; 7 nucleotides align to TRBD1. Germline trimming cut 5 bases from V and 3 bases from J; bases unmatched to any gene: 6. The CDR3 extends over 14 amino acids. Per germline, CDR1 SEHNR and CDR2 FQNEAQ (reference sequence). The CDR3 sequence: CASSLTGDDTEAFF. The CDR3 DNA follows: TGTGCCAGCAGCCTCACAGGGGATGACACTGAAGCTTTCTTT.

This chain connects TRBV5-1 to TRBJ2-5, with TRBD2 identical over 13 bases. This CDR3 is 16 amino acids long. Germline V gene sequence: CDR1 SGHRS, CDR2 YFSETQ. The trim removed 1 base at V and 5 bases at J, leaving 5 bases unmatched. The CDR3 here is CASSLSGTSGVETQYF. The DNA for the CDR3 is TGCGCCAGCAGCTTGTCCGGGACTAGCGGGGTTGAGACCCAGTACTTC. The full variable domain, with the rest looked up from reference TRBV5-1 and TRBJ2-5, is KAGVTQTPRYLIKTRGQQVTLSCSPISGHRSVSWYQQTPGQGLQFLFEYFSETQRNKGNFPGRFSGRQFSNSRSEMNVSTLELGDSALYLCASSLSGTSGVETQYFGPGTRLLVL.

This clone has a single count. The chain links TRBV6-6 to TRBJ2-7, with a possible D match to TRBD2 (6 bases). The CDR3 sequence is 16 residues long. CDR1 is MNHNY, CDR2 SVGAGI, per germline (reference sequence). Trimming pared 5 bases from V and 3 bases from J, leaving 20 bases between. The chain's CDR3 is CASSRDGAGAYYEQYF. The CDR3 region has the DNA TGTGCCAGCAGTCGGGACGGAGCGGGTGCGTACTACGAGCAGTACTTC.

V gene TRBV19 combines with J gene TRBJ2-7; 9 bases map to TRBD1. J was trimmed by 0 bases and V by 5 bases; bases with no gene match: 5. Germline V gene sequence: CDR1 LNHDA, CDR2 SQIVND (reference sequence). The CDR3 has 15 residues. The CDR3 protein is CASSPRDRVSYEQYF. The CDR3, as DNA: TGTGCCAGTAGTCCCCGGGACAGGGTCTCCTACGAGCAGTACTTC.

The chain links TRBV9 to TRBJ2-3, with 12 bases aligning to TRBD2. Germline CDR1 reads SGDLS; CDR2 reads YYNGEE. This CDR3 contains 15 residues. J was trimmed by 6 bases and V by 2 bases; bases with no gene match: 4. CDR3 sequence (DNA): TGTGCCAGCAGCGTCCGGACTAGCGGGACCGATACGCAGTATTTT. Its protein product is CASSVRTSGTDTQYF.

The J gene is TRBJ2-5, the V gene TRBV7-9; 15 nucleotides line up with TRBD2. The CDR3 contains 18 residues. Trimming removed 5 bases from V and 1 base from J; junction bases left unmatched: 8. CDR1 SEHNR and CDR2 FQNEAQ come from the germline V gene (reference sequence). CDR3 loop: CASSLGLAGGPRQETQYF. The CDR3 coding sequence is TGTGCCAGCAGCCTTGGACTAGCGGGAGGGCCACGCCAAGAGACCCAGTACTTC.

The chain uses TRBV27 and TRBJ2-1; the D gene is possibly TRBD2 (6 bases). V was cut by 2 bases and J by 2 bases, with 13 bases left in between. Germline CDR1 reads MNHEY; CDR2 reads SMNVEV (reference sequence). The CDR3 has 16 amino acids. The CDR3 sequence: CASSLRREIPYNEQFF. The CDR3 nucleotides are TGTGCCAGCAGTTTACGTCGGGAGATCCCCTACAATGAGCAGTTCTTC.

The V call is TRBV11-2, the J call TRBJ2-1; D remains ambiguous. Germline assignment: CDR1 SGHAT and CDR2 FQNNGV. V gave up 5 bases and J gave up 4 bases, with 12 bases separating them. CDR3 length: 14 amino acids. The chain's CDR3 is CASSAQPQYNEQFF. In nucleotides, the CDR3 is TGTGCCAGCAGCGCACAGCCCCAATACAATGAGCAGTTCTTC.

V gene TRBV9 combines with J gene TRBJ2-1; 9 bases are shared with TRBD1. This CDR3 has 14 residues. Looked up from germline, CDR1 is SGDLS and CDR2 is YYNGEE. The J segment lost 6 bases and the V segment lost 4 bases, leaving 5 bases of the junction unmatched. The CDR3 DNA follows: TGTGCCAGCAGCCCCCAGGACAGGGGCAATGAGCAGTTCTTC. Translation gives CASSPQDRGNEQFF.

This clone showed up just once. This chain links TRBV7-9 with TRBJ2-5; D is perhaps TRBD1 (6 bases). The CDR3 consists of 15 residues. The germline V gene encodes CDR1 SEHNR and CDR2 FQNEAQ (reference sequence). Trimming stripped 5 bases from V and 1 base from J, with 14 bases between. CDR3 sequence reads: CASSRRTERQETQYF. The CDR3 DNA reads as TGTGCCAGCAGCCGTCGGACAGAACGCCAAGAGACCCAGTACTTC.

This chain's CDR3 is CASSYDPSRWNGYTF. The CDR3 DNA is TGTGCCAGCAGTTACGACCCCTCTAGGTGGAATGGCTACACCTTC. The chain couples TRBV6-5 to TRBJ1-2; D uncertain. This CDR3 is 15 amino acids long. Per the germline V gene, CDR1 is MNHEY and CDR2 is SVGAGI. V was cut by 2 bases and J by 6 bases, with 16 bases left in between.

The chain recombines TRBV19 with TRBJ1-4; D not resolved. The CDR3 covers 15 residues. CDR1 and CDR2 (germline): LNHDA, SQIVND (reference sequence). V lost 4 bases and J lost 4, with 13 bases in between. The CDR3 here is CASSTIGQSNEKLFF. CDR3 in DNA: TGTGCCAGTAGTACGATTGGGCAGAGTAATGAAAAACTGTTTTTT.

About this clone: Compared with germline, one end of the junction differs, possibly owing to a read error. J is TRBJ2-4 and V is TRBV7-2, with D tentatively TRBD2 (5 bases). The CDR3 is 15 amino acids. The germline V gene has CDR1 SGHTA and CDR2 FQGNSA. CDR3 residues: CASSYGSGTKNSQYF. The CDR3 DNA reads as TGTGCCAGCAGTTATGGGAGCGGAACCAAAAACAGTCAGTACTTC.

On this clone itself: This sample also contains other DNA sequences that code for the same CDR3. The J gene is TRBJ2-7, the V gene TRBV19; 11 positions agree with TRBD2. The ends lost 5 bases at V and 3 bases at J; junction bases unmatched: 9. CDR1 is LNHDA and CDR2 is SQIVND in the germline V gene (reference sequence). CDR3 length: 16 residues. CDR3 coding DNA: TGTGCCAGTAGTGCTCTAGCGGGAGGTGAGGGCTACGAGCAGTACTTC. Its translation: CASSALAGGEGYEQYF.

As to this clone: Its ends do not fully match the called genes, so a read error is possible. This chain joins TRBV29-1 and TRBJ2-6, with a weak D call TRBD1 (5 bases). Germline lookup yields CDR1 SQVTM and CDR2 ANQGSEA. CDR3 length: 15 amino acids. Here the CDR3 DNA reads TGCAGCGTTGGGGGTAGGGCCGCTGGGGCCAACGGCCTGACTTTC. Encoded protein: CSVGGRAAGANGLTF. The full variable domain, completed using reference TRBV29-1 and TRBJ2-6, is SAVISQKPSRDICQRGTSLTIQCQVDSQVTMMFWYRQQPGQSLTLIATANQGSEATYESGFVIDKFPISRPNLTFSTLTVSNMSPEDSSIYLCSVGGRAAGANGLTFGAGSRLTVL.

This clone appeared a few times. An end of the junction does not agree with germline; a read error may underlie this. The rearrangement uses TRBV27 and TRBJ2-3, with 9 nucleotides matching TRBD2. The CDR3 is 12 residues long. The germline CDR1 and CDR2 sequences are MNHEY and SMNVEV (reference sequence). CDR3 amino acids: CASSSPTSGYTF. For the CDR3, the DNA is TGTGCCAGCAGTTCGCCAACTAGCGGGTATACTTTT.

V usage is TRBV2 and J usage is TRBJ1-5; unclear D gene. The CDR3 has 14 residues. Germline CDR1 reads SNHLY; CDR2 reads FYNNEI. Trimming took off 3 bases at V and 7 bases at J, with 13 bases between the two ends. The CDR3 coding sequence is TGTGCCAGCAGTGAGATGGTAGCTCGACAGCCCCAGCATTTT. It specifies CASSEMVARQPQHF.

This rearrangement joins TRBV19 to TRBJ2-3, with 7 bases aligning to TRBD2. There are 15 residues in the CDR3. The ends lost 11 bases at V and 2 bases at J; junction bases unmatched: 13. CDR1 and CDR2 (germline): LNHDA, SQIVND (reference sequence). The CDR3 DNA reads TGTGCCTCAGGTCCGAGAGGGAGGGACACAGATACGCAGTATTTT. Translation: CASGPRGRDTDTQYF.